A selection of T cell receptor beta chains follows, all from one sample in a study of blood T cell repertoires in COVID-19. Assay: immunoSEQ multiplex PCR; the TCRdb copy retains only in-frame clones and omits some. The data show 65,000 to 80,000 clones, with under 95% seen just once and under 6.5% held by the top ten. Sequenced material: peripheral blood. Every receptor here comes from a human donor in a cohort sampled during active COVID-19. Each CDR3 is given with its conserved first and last residue. D genes are given only for firm matches. Clone sizes are given selectively: once, few, many, or a class where the clone is expanded.

len	v_gene	abundance	j_gene	d_gene	CDR3nt	CDR3aa
13	TRBV11-1	.	TRBJ2-5	TRBD1	TGTGCCAGCAGCTTAACAGGGGAGGAGACCCAGTACTTC	CASSLTGEETQYF
14	TRBV7-2	.	TRBJ1-1	.	TGTGCCAGCAGCTTAAACAGAATGAACACTGAAGCTTTCTTT	CASSLNRMNTEAFF
12	TRBV19	.	TRBJ2-7	.	TGTGCCAGCGGAGGAGGGGCCCACGAGCAGTACTTC	CASGGGAHEQYF
14	TRBV4-3	.	TRBJ1-1	TRBD1	TGCGCCAGCAGCCAAGGGACAGGGTGGACTGAAGCTTTCTTT	CASSQGTGWTEAFF
13	TRBV19	.	TRBJ1-6	.	TGTGCCAGTCGGGACATTGATAATTCACCCCTCCACTTT	CASRDIDNSPLHF
12	TRBV6-2/TRBV6-3	.	TRBJ2-7	.	TGTGCCAGCAGTTACCCCCTCCTCGAGCAGTACTTC	CASSYPLLEQYF
15	TRBV7-2	.	TRBJ2-7	TRBD1	TGTGCCAGCAGCTTACAGGGGACAGGGCTTGTCGAGCAGTACTTC	CASSLQGTGLVEQYF
13	TRBV12-3/TRBV12-4	.	TRBJ2-2	.	TGTGCCAGCAGTTTGGTGGCTTCCGGGGAGCTGTTTTTT	CASSLVASGELFF
15	TRBV4-2	once	TRBJ1-4	TRBD1	TGTGCCAGCAGCCCTGGGGACAGGGATAATGAAAAACTGTTTTTT	CASSPGDRDNEKLFF
15	TRBV11-3	.	TRBJ2-3	TRBD1	TGTGCCAGCAGGACATCAGGGGGCGGCACAGATACGCAGTATTTT	CASRTSGGGTDTQYF
15	TRBV5-1	.	TRBJ2-5	.	TGCGCCAGCAGCTTGGGACTCTCATATCAAGAGACCCAGTACTTC	CASSLGLSYQETQYF
15	TRBV7-2	.	TRBJ1-4	.	TGTGCCAGCAGCCCCGATTCGGCGGGGGGGGAAAAACTGTTTTTT	CASSPDSAGGEKLFF